This paragraph reports one T cell receptor (beta chain). Its specificity is not known. Genomic DNA provided the template from which TCR beta VDJ and CDR3 profiles were obtained. TCRdb reprocessed the reads via MiXCR and lists one record per CDR3 protein. The table includes around 200,000 distinct CDR3 sequences, around 63% detected once. Between the trimmed V and J ends, which lost 1 base and 7 bases, there was a span of 14 bases. In germline, CDR1 is SGHTA, CDR2 FQGTGA. This CDR3 has 15 amino acids. These data come from a study of CD8+CD57+ T cells in acquired aplastic anemia. Study as a whole: CD4+ and CD8+ cells, once sorted, gave DNA averaging roughly 3 ug. Points from the study as a whole: The same twenty-nine CD8+ CDR3 sequences occurred in patients and in controls. The study found no significant CD8+ Simpson's diversity difference between patients and controls.

This receptor was taken from a human donor in good health. Specimen: sorted CD4+, CD8+, or CD8+CD57+ T cells (not recorded which) from PBMCs. The chain joins TRBV7-3 to TRBJ2-1; D remains unclear. CDR3 DNA sequence: TGTGCCAGCAGCTTAAGGGTAAAAGACCTTAATGAGCAGTTCTTC. Residues: CASSLRVKDLNEQFF.